One and the same sample provided the 18 T cell receptor beta chains below, sequenced in a study of blood T cell repertoires in COVID-19. Measured with immunoSEQ multiplex PCR; TCRdb has only the in-frame clones, and not every one. Of some 42,000 clones listed, almost 95% are singletons. Sequencing used peripheral blood. These receptors all stem from a middle-aged man with active COVID-19.

The chain employs TRBV6-5 and TRBJ2-1; a weak D match, TRBD2 (5 bases). The CDR3 spans 14 residues. Germline CDR1 is MNHEY and CDR2 is SVGAGI. Deletions cut 6 bases from V and 9 bases from J, with 18 bases between. The CDR3 DNA reads as TGTGCCAGCAGCCAAAGTTTAGCGACCGGTGAGCAGTTCTTC. Translated, it gives CASSQSLATGEQFF.

The V call is TRBV19, the J call TRBJ1-6; D is possibly TRBD1 (5 bases). Trimming removed 7 bases from V and 7 bases from J, with 17 bases in between. The V gene's germline CDR1 is LNHDA and CDR2 SQIVND (reference sequence). The CDR3 sequence is 15 residues long. CDR3: CASTAARQTNSPLHF. The CDR3 coding sequence is TGTGCCAGTACCGCGGCCCGACAGACCAATTCACCCCTCCACTTT.

The CDR3 coding sequence is TGCGCCAGCAGCCACCCGGGGGGCGGCTACACCTTC. Protein sequence: CASSHPGGGYTF. The chain joins TRBV4-1 to TRBJ1-2, with D perhaps matching TRBD1 (6 bases). The CDR3 has 12 amino acids. Germline CDR1 MGHRA, CDR2 YSYEKL. Trimming removed 3 bases at V and 8 bases at J, with 10 bases between.

This clone is a singleton in its sample. The chain is built from TRBV6-1 and TRBJ2-7; 7 bases map to TRBD1. Per the germline V gene, CDR1 is MNHNS and CDR2 is SASEGT. This CDR3 comprises 16 residues. The trim removed 3 bases at V and 1 base at J, leaving 9 bases unmatched. The CDR3 nucleotides read TGTGCCAGCAGTGAGACGACAGGGATTGGGTCCTACGAGCAGTACTTC. Its protein product is CASSETTGIGSYEQYF.

The rearrangement joins TRBV7-2 to TRBJ2-1, with D possibly matching TRBD2 (6 bases). Germline values: CDR1 SGHTA, CDR2 FQGNSA. V was clipped by 5 bases and J by 4 bases, with 18 bases between them. This CDR3 spans 16 amino acids. The CDR3 sequence: CASSLDRLAPYNEQFF. The CDR3 region has the DNA TGTGCCAGCAGCCTTGATAGGCTAGCGCCTTACAATGAGCAGTTCTTC.

The V and J genes are TRBV28 and TRBJ1-4; no definite D call. The CDR3 length is 15 residues. The V gene lost 2 bases and the J gene lost 8 bases, with 15 bases spanning the gap. Germline V lookup: CDR1 MDHEN, CDR2 SYDVKM. CDR3 bases: TGTGCCAGCAGTTTAGTGACCATCGGAGGGGAAAAACTGTTTTTT. Translating gives CASSLVTIGGEKLFF. Complete variable domain (other parts from reference TRBV28 and TRBJ1-4): DVKVTQSSRYLVKRTGEKVFLECVQDMDHENMFWYRQDPGLGLRLIYFSYDVKMKEKGDIPEGYSVSREKKERFSLILESASTNQTSMYLCASSLVTIGGEKLFFGSGTQLSVL.

V is TRBV27 and J is TRBJ2-3, with TRBD1 matching 9 bases. Per the germline V gene, CDR1 is MNHEY and CDR2 is SMNVEV (reference sequence). V shed 6 bases, J shed 2 bases, and the junction held 18 bases outside the gene matches. The CDR3 is 19 amino acids. CDR3 in amino acids: CASSRKGQGPRRPTDTQYF. Written as DNA, the CDR3 is TGTGCCAGCAGCCGCAAGGGACAGGGCCCTCGAAGGCCCACAGATACGCAGTATTTT.

The J gene is TRBJ2-1, the V gene TRBV5-1; 7 positions agree with TRBD2. The V and J ends lost 4 bases and 0 bases, in that order; junction bases with no gene match: 4. This CDR3 region has 15 residues. Germline CDR1 reads SGHRS; CDR2 reads YFSETQ. CDR3 sequence reads: CASSQGGGSYNEQFF. The CDR3 DNA reads as TGCGCCAGCAGCCAGGGCGGGGGCTCCTACAATGAGCAGTTCTTC.

This clone was observed once. The chain is built from TRBV9 and TRBJ2-1; D is perhaps TRBD2 (5 bases). V was clipped by 0 bases and J by 1 base, with 14 bases between them. The CDR3 has 17 residues. From germline, CDR1 is SGDLS and CDR2 YYNGEE. The CDR3 region is CASSVDWGRRSYNEQFF. CDR3 sequence (DNA): TGTGCCAGCAGCGTAGATTGGGGAAGGAGGTCCTACAATGAGCAGTTCTTC.

The J gene is TRBJ1-1, the V gene TRBV5-1, with 7 bases fitting TRBD1. The V gene end was trimmed by 4 bases and the J gene end by 3 bases; junction bases not matched to a gene: 6. This CDR3 comprises 14 residues. Germline CDR1 and CDR2: SGHRS and YFSETQ. In DNA, the CDR3 is TGCGCCAGCAGCCCGACAGGGATGGACACTGAAGCTTTCTTT. Translation: CASSPTGMDTEAFF.

V is TRBV6-1 and J is TRBJ2-2; D might be TRBD2 (6 bases). With 2 bases removed from V and 1 base from J, the gap between germline ends came to 17 bases. Germline values: CDR1 MNHNS, CDR2 SASEGT. The CDR3 covers 18 residues. In DNA form, the CDR3 reads TGTGCCAGCAGTGAACCCGTCGGGGGACGACAGAACACCGGGGAGCTGTTTTTT. Translating gives CASSEPVGGRQNTGELFF.

This clone was found once. V usage is TRBV2 and J usage is TRBJ2-7, with 9 bases fitting TRBD1. The junction had 9 bases not matched to a gene; V was cut back by 5 bases and J by 7 bases. CDR1 SNHLY and CDR2 FYNNEI come from the germline V gene. The CDR3 runs 14 residues. The CDR3 loop reads CASSTDRGDREQYF. The CDR3 DNA follows: TGTGCCAGCAGTACCGACAGGGGGGATCGAGAGCAGTACTTC. Full variable domain (outside the CDR3, taken from reference TRBV2 and TRBJ2-7): EPEVTQTPSHQVTQMGQEVILRCVPISNHLYFYWYRQILGQKVEFLVSFYNNEISEKSEIFDDQFSVERPDGSNFTLKIRSTKLEDSAMYFCASSTDRGDREQYFGPGTRLTVT.

The chain carries TRBV7-2 and TRBJ1-2; D might be TRBD1 (6 bases). Germline CDR1 reads SGHTA; CDR2 reads FQGNSA. The CDR3 length is 13 residues. Between the trimmed V and J ends, which lost 5 bases and 1 base, there was a span of 8 bases. This CDR3 is CASSLDSNYGYTF. The CDR3 DNA follows: TGTGCCAGCAGCCTGGACAGTAACTATGGCTACACCTTC.

This clone was found once. DNA of the CDR3: TGTGCCAGCAGTAGAGACAGGAACCAAGAGACCCAGTACTTC. Protein product: CASSRDRNQETQYF. The genes are TRBV2 and TRBJ2-5; a possible D gene is TRBD1 (6 bases). The CDR3 totals 14 residues. Trimming took 5 bases from V and 0 from J, leaving 10 bases between them. Germline CDR1 is SNHLY and CDR2 is FYNNEI. Together with reference TRBV2 and TRBJ2-5, the CDR3 gives the full variable domain: EPEVTQTPSHQVTQMGQEVILRCVPISNHLYFYWYRQILGQKVEFLVSFYNNEISEKSEIFDDQFSVERPDGSNFTLKIRSTKLEDSAMYFCASSRDRNQETQYFGPGTRLLVL.

CDR3: CASSLVLAGVYEQYF. CDR3 sequence (DNA): TGTGCCAGCAGCTTGGTGCTAGCGGGAGTCTACGAGCAGTACTTC. This rearrangement joins TRBV5-5 to TRBJ2-7, with TRBD2 matching over 10 bases. The germline V gene has CDR1 SGHKS and CDR2 YYEKEE (reference sequence). This CDR3 contains 15 residues. The junction had 3 bases not matched to a gene; V was cut back by 0 bases and J by 3 bases.

Regarding this clone: A junction end diverges from the germline sequence, so it may reflect a read error. V and J are TRBV29-1 and TRBJ1-1; unclear D gene. The CDR3 extends over 11 amino acids. Germline CDR1 is SQVTM and CDR2 is ANQGSEA. CDR3: CSVEGPTEAFF. Here the CDR3 DNA reads TGCAGCGTAGAAGGGCCCACTGAAGCTTTCTTT.

The chain couples TRBV27 to TRBJ2-2, with 7 bases identical to TRBD2. Germline V lookup: CDR1 MNHEY, CDR2 SMNVEV (reference sequence). There are 16 residues in the CDR3. Trimming cost V 5 bases and J 8 bases; bases outside gene matches: 14. The CDR3 DNA is TGTGCCAGCAGTCTACCCTCGGGACTACAAACTGGGGAGCTGTTTTTT. Amino acid sequence: CASSLPSGLQTGELFF.

The chain is built from TRBV3-1 (or the pseudogene TRBV3-2) and TRBJ2-7; TRBD2 aligns across 8 bases. The V gene end was trimmed by 6 bases and the J gene end by 3 bases; junction bases not matched to a gene: 10. This CDR3 region has 15 residues. Looked up from germline, CDR1 is LGHDT and CDR2 is YNNKEL (reference sequence). CDR3 in amino acids: CASRAGSGKNYEQYF. CDR3 nucleotide sequence: TGTGCCAGCAGAGCGGGTAGCGGGAAAAACTACGAGCAGTACTTC.